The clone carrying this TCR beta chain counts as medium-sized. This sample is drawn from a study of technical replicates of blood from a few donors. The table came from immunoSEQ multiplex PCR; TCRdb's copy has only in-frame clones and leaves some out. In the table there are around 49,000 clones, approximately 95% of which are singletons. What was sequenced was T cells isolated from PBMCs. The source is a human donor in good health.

The CDR3 nucleotides read TGTGCCAGCAGCTTAGAAGGAGGGACTGAAGCTTTCTTT. It specifies CASSLEGGTEAFF. J is TRBJ1-1 and V is TRBV5-4, with D unclear. Germline CDR1 is SGHNT and CDR2 is YYREEE (reference sequence). The ends were cut back, 2 bases at V and 5 bases at J, with 10 bases in the middle. The CDR3 has 13 residues.